These 15 T cell receptor beta chains share one sample of origin, sequenced in a study of T cell clonality in common variable immunodeficiency. Broader study findings: In common variable immunodeficiency, TCR beta chains reportedly carried fewer deletions and N-nucleotide insertions.

Profiled with immunoSEQ multiplex PCR; TCRdb holds only in-frame clones, not every one. The sample contains approximately 26,000 clones, none of them singletons. No antigen has been identified for these receptors. The sample taken for sequencing was peripheral blood mononuclear cells. These receptor sequences come from a human donor with common variable immunodeficiency.

A remark on this clone: The read ends 3 residues before the CDR3 terminus; that terminus is restored from the germline J gene. The gene calls are TRBV7-3 and TRBJ2-1; TRBD1 matches at 9 bases. Germline trimming cut 5 bases from V and 6 bases from J; bases unmatched to any gene: 5. The germline V gene encodes CDR1 SGHTA and CDR2 FQGTGA. The CDR3 spans 14 residues. CDR3 DNA (partial): TGTGCCAGCAGCGCCGGGACAGGGACCAATGAG. This gives the protein CASSAGTGTNE. The complete CDR3 protein is CASSAGTGTNEQFF. The complete variable domain, with remaining parts taken from reference TRBV7-3 and TRBJ2-1, reads GAGVSQTPSNKVTEKGKYVELRCDPISGHTALYWYRQSLGQGPEFLIYFQGTGAADDSGLPNDRFFAVRPEGSVSTLKIQRTERGDSAVYLCASSAGTGTNEQFFGPGTRLTVL.

In its sample, this clone was seen a few times. The read gets to within 3 residues of the CDR3 end, and the germline J gene fills in the rest. The chain couples TRBV18 to TRBJ2-7; 7 bases fit TRBD1. Germline assignment: CDR1 KGHSH and CDR2 LQKENI. CDR3 length: 17 residues. The junction had 10 bases not matched to a gene; V was cut back by 2 bases and J by 0 bases. The CDR3 sequence is CASSPVFKDRSSYEQYF. The sequenced part of the CDR3 DNA is TGTGCCAGCTCACCAGTATTTAAGGACAGGAGCTCCTACGAG.

This clone was detected only a few times. The read halts 3 residues ahead of the CDR3 end, with the missing end drawn from the germline J gene. The chain links TRBV11-1 to TRBJ1-2; no definite D call. The V end lost 5 bases, the J end lost 6 bases, and 10 bases lay between the germline ends. Germline CDR1 and CDR2: SGHAT and FQDESV (reference sequence). The CDR3 extends over 12 amino acids. CDR3 protein: CASSLGLDGYTF. CDR3 DNA, as far as it was read: TGTGCCAGCAGCCTTGGACTGGATGGC.

As to this clone: Read sequence stops 3 residues before the CDR3 end, and the germline J gene provides the missing end. This rearrangement joins TRBV2 to TRBJ1-2; 8 nucleotides match TRBD1. This CDR3 has 14 amino acids. Looked up from germline, CDR1 is SNHLY and CDR2 is FYNNEI. The DNA read from the CDR3 is TGTGCCAGCAGTGAGGGACCGACAGGGGCAGGC. Translation: CASSEGPTGAG. The full CDR3 protein reads CASSEGPTGAGYTF.

As for this clone: The CDR3 end lies 3 residues beyond the end of the read and is filled in from the germline J gene. The V gene is TRBV6-1, the J gene TRBJ2-1; 8 bases fit TRBD1. The germline V gene encodes CDR1 MNHNS and CDR2 SASEGT. J gave up 2 bases and V 2 bases, and 14 bases lay outside the gene matches. The CDR3 covers 19 residues. The sequenced part of the CDR3 DNA is TGTGCCAGCAGTGAAAGGTTGGACAGGGTTACCCTACCCTACAATGAG. It codes for CASSERLDRVTLPYNE. The CDR3 in its entirety is CASSERLDRVTLPYNEQFF.

The table lists this clone with many counts. The sequence runs out 3 residues before the end of the CDR3; the remainder is reconstructed from the germline J gene. The chain combines TRBV5-6 with TRBJ1-2; TRBD1 might be the D (5 bases). CDR3 length equals 11 residues. The germline gives CDR1 SGHDT, CDR2 YYEEEE. The CDR3 bases that were read are TGTGCCAGCAGCATCAGGGAAGGC. This codes for CASSIREG. The full CDR3 protein reads CASSIREGYTF.

Ten or more counts support this clone. Read data end 3 residues before the CDR3 end; the end is taken from the germline J gene. The chain links TRBV5-8 to TRBJ2-7, with D possibly TRBD1 on 5 matching bases. V was clipped by 4 bases and J by 0 bases, with 11 bases between them. CDR1 and CDR2 (germline): SGHTS, YDEGEE. The CDR3 is 14 residues long. CDR3 region: CASSLTASSYEQYF. Partial CDR3 DNA: TGTGCCAGCAGCCTGACAGCCAGCTCCTACGAG.

This clone came up a few times. This chain's CDR3 is CASSVPGLLDTQYF. CDR3 DNA (partial): TGTGCCAGCAGCGTCCCGGGACTTTTAGATACG. This chain links TRBV7-2 with TRBJ2-3; maybe TRBD2 (6 bases). The CDR3 extends 3 residues past the end of the read, so its final part is completed from the germline J gene. The germline V gene encodes CDR1 SGHTA and CDR2 FQGNSA. V lost 5 bases to trimming and J lost 5 bases, with 14 bases between them. The CDR3 contains 14 residues. Full variable domain (missing parts from reference TRBV7-2 and TRBJ2-3): GAGVSQSPSNKVTEKGKDVELRCDPISGHTALYWYRQSLGQGLEFLIYFQGNSAPDKSGLPSDRFSAERTGGSVSTLTIQRTQQEDSAVYLCASSVPGLLDTQYFGPGTRLTVL.

This clone showed up just a few times. The read ends 3 residues before the CDR3 terminus; that terminus is restored from the germline J gene. The chain recombines TRBV7-2 with TRBJ1-2; D is ambiguous. Per germline, CDR1 SGHTA and CDR2 FQGNSA. There are 13 residues in the CDR3. The CDR3 loop reads CASSSFSMWGYTF. The sequenced part of the CDR3 DNA is TGTGCCAGCAGCTCCTTTTCTATGTGGGGC. Variable domain in full (rest from reference TRBV7-2 and TRBJ1-2): GAGVSQSPSNKVTEKGKDVELRCDPISGHTALYWYRQSLGQGLEFLIYFQGNSAPDKSGLPSDRFSAERTGGSVSTLTIQRTQQEDSAVYLCASSSFSMWGYTFGSGTRLTVV.

Points on this clone: Coverage ceases 3 residues before the CDR3 finishes, and the germline J gene fills in the end. This chain connects TRBV7-2 to TRBJ1-4; D ambiguous. CDR1 is SGHTA, CDR2 FQGNSA, per germline. CDR3 size: 13 residues. Trimming left V 2 bases short and J 8 bases short, with 9 bases between. This CDR3 is CASSLSNAEKLFF. The part of the CDR3 DNA that was read is TGTGCCAGCAGCTTAAGTAATGCGGAAAAA. Filled out from reference TRBV7-2 and TRBJ1-4, the complete variable domain reads GAGVSQSPSNKVTEKGKDVELRCDPISGHTALYWYRQSLGQGLEFLIYFQGNSAPDKSGLPSDRFSAERTGGSVSTLTIQRTQQEDSAVYLCASSLSNAEKLFFGSGTQLSVL.

This CDR3 is CASSGWRTGGNEKLFF. The part of the CDR3 DNA that was read is TGTGCCAGCAGTGGATGGCGGACAGGCGGTAATGAAAAA. The chain couples TRBV6-1 to TRBJ1-4; TRBD1 matches at 7 bases. The CDR3 end lies 3 residues beyond the end of the read and is filled in from the germline J gene. Germline CDR1 is MNHNS and CDR2 is SASEGT. This CDR3 region has 16 residues. J lost 4 bases, V lost 4 bases, and 9 bases had no gene match.

This clone was seen repeatedly, ten times or more. The DNA ends 3 residues before the CDR3 does, and the rest of the CDR3 is filled in from the germline J gene. V and J are TRBV20-1 and TRBJ1-2; D not resolved. Per the germline V gene, CDR1 is DFQATT and CDR2 is SNEGSKA (reference sequence). V was clipped by 1 base and J by 6 bases, with 12 bases between them. CDR3 length equals 13 residues. The CDR3 bases that were read are TGCAGTGCTAGAGGACTCCTAAATGATGGC. Its protein product is CSARGLLNDG. The full-length CDR3 reads as CSARGLLNDGYTF.

Of note for this clone: The read comes to an end 3 residues before the CDR3 does, leaving the germline J gene to fill in the end. The chain couples TRBV2 to TRBJ2-7; D gene uncertain. Germline CDR1 and CDR2: SNHLY and FYNNEI. This CDR3 contains 14 residues. V was pared by 10 bases and J by 0 bases, with 16 bases between. The CDR3 region is CATRWATNSYEQYF. CDR3 DNA, as far as it was read: TGTGCCACCCGGTGGGCAACCAACTCCTACGAG. Looking up the rest from reference TRBV2 and TRBJ2-7 gives the full variable domain: EPEVTQTPSHQVTQMGQEVILRCVPISNHLYFYWYRQILGQKVEFLVSFYNNEISEKSEIFDDQFSVERPDGSNFTLKIRSTKLEDSAMYFCATRWATNSYEQYFGPGTRLTVT.

About this clone itself: With the read ending 3 residues before the CDR3 end, the germline J gene is used to fill in that end. The chain is built from TRBV20-1 and TRBJ2-5; TRBD2 matches 7 bases. The J segment lost 3 bases and the V segment lost 5 bases, leaving 9 bases of the junction unmatched. This CDR3 is 14 amino acids long. CDR1 and CDR2 (germline): DFQATT, SNEGSKA (reference sequence). CDR3 sequence reads: CSAWGERGKETQYF. CDR3 DNA, as far as it was read: TGCAGTGCTTGGGGGGAGCGGGGTAAAGAGACC.

With regard to this clone: The CDR3 is cut off 3 residues early in the read; its end comes from the germline J gene. The V call is TRBV6-2 or TRBV6-3, the J call TRBJ2-1, with 7 bases lining up with TRBD2. Germline V gene lookup returns CDR1 MNHEY and CDR2 SVGEGT. V lost 6 bases to trimming and J lost 7 bases; unmatched junction nucleotides: 6. CDR3 length: 13 amino acids. Incomplete CDR3 DNA: TGTGCCAGCAGATGGGGGGGTTCGAATGAG. Amino acid sequence: CASRWGGSNE. The CDR3 in full is CASRWGGSNEQFF.